A selection of T cell receptor beta chains follows, all from one sample in a study of cytomegalovirus exposure and HLA in healthy donors. Generated by immunoSEQ multiplex PCR, the TCRdb table keeps only in-frame clones and is missing some. The data hold about 97,000 clones, with around 80% observed a single time. The sample was PBMCs. Source of these receptors: a man aged 40-50 years in good health and CMV-seropositive. Each CDR3 is given with its conserved first and last residue. The D gene is left open where the match is weak. A row's size may be missing; if present it is once, few, many or a size class.

j_call: TRBJ1-2; d_call: -; v_call: TRBV6-4; clone_size: -; cdr3_aa: CASSDGGLGFGYTF; cdr3_nt: TGTGCCAGCAGTGACGGGGGGTTGGGATTTGGCTACACCTTC
j_call: TRBJ2-3; d_call: TRBD2; v_call: TRBV7-8; clone_size: -; cdr3_aa: CASSPPPEGSVAGGPTDTQYF; cdr3_nt: TGTGCCAGCAGCCCTCCTCCTGAGGGGTCGGTAGCGGGGGGACCTACAGATACGCAGTATTTT
j_call: TRBJ2-5; d_call: -; v_call: TRBV19; clone_size: -; cdr3_aa: CASSIPRGSQETQYF; cdr3_nt: TGTGCCAGTAGTATCCCCCGGGGATCCCAAGAGACCCAGTACTTC
j_call: TRBJ2-7; d_call: -; v_call: TRBV27; clone_size: -; cdr3_aa: CASIRRAGGAEQYF; cdr3_nt: TGTGCCAGCATCCGGAGGGCAGGGGGTGCGGAGCAGTACTTC
j_call: TRBJ2-4; d_call: -; v_call: TRBV15; clone_size: -; cdr3_aa: CATSREAGAAKNIQYF; cdr3_nt: TGTGCCACCAGCAGAGAGGCAGGGGCGGCCAAAAACATTCAGTACTTC
j_call: TRBJ1-2; d_call: -; v_call: TRBV5-5; clone_size: -; cdr3_aa: CASRFGVGGGYGYTF; cdr3_nt: TGTGCCAGCAGGTTTGGCGTCGGGGGGGGCTATGGCTACACCTTC
j_call: TRBJ2-7; d_call: TRBD1; v_call: TRBV6-1; clone_size: once; cdr3_aa: CASSRQGAGYEQYF; cdr3_nt: TGTGCCAGCAGCAGACAGGGGGCAGGTTACGAGCAGTACTTC
j_call: TRBJ2-7; d_call: TRBD2; v_call: TRBV6-6; clone_size: few; cdr3_aa: CASSLPGGAGPYEQYF; cdr3_nt: TGTGCCAGCTCCCTCCCGGGGGGAGCGGGGCCCTACGAGCAGTACTTC
j_call: TRBJ2-7; d_call: TRBD1; v_call: TRBV19; clone_size: -; cdr3_aa: CASSLSGQGGYEQYF; cdr3_nt: TGTGCCAGTAGTCTCTCGGGACAGGGCGGTTACGAGCAGTACTTC
j_call: TRBJ2-4; d_call: TRBD1; v_call: TRBV2; clone_size: -; cdr3_aa: CASTADRAGKNIQYF; cdr3_nt: TGTGCCAGCACCGCCGACAGGGCCGGCAAAAACATTCAGTACTTC
j_call: TRBJ1-1; d_call: -; v_call: TRBV29-1; clone_size: -; cdr3_aa: CSVERSGGVTEAFF; cdr3_nt: TGCAGCGTTGAAAGGTCTGGGGGCGTCACTGAAGCTTTCTTT
j_call: TRBJ2-1; d_call: -; v_call: TRBV5-1; clone_size: -; cdr3_aa: CASSLAVGLKRRNEQFF; cdr3_nt: TGCGCCAGCAGCTTGGCCGTCGGACTAAAAAGGCGGAATGAGCAGTTCTTC
j_call: TRBJ2-6; d_call: TRBD1; v_call: TRBV5-6; clone_size: -; cdr3_aa: CASSLERTGPSGANVLTF; cdr3_nt: TGTGCCAGCAGCTTGGAACGGACAGGGCCCTCTGGGGCCAACGTCCTGACTTTC
j_call: TRBJ1-1; d_call: -; v_call: TRBV9; clone_size: -; cdr3_aa: CASSELPGNTITEAFF; cdr3_nt: TGTGCCAGCAGCGAGCTCCCAGGGAATACGATCACTGAAGCTTTCTTT
j_call: TRBJ1-1; d_call: TRBD1; v_call: TRBV6-5; clone_size: -; cdr3_aa: CASSYLSGTGVAFF; cdr3_nt: TGTGCCAGCAGTTACTTGTCCGGGACAGGGGTAGCTTTCTTT
j_call: TRBJ1-2; d_call: TRBD1; v_call: TRBV30; clone_size: -; cdr3_aa: CAWGQGATNYGYTF; cdr3_nt: TGTGCCTGGGGACAGGGCGCTACTAACTATGGCTACACCTTC
j_call: TRBJ1-2; d_call: -; v_call: TRBV7-9; clone_size: once; cdr3_aa: CASSQGREGYTF; cdr3_nt: TGTGCCAGCAGCCAAGGACGGGAGGGCTACACCTTC
j_call: TRBJ2-2; d_call: -; v_call: TRBV5-6; clone_size: -; cdr3_aa: CASSFRAGELFF; cdr3_nt: TGTGCCAGCAGCTTTCGGGCCGGGGAGCTGTTTTTT